One and the same sample provided the 18 T cell receptor beta chains below, sequenced in a study of blood T cell repertoires in COVID-19. Repertoires were generated with immunoSEQ multiplex PCR, while TCRdb's copy carries only in-frame clones and drops some. The sample includes some 15,000 clones, about 87% of them seen just once. The sample taken for sequencing was peripheral blood. The receptors shown here come from a human donor in a cohort sampled during active COVID-19.

CDR3 sequence reads: CASSYSLPSYNEQFF. The CDR3 bases are TGTGCCAGCAGTTACTCGTTGCCGAGCTACAATGAGCAGTTCTTC. V is TRBV6-2 or TRBV6-3 and J is TRBJ2-1; no firm D call. The CDR3 runs to 15 residues. Trimming stripped 0 bases from V and 3 bases from J, with 9 bases between. Germline CDR1 MNHEY, CDR2 SVGEGT.

The sample holds a few counts of this clone. This rearrangement joins TRBV6-5 to TRBJ2-7; tentative D call: TRBD1 (5 bases). The germline V gene encodes CDR1 MNHEY and CDR2 SVGAGI. The length of the CDR3 is 14 residues. V was clipped by 4 bases and J by 0 bases, with 10 bases between them. CDR3 protein: CASSFLGASYEQYF. CDR3 sequence (DNA): TGTGCCAGCAGTTTCCTTGGGGCCTCCTACGAGCAGTACTTC.

V usage is TRBV2 and J usage is TRBJ2-1, with D perhaps TRBD2 (6 bases). V lost 4 bases to trimming and J lost 6 bases, with 13 bases between them. This CDR3 is 14 amino acids long. Germline assignment: CDR1 SNHLY and CDR2 FYNNEI. The CDR3 DNA is TGTGCCAGCAGTGGACTAGGAACCATCAATGAGCAGTTCTTC. This codes for CASSGLGTINEQFF.

In its sample, this clone was seen once. The chain couples TRBV18 to TRBJ2-3, with 8 positions matching TRBD1. Germline V gene sequence: CDR1 KGHSH, CDR2 LQKENI. The CDR3 covers 15 residues. The junction had 7 bases not matched to a gene; V was cut back by 4 bases and J by 4 bases. CDR3 loop: CASSLGQGVADTQYF. DNA of the CDR3: TGTGCCAGCTCACTTGGACAGGGAGTGGCAGATACGCAGTATTTT.

The rearrangement links TRBV7-2 to TRBJ2-1; 9 bases are a match to TRBD1. CDR1 SGHTA and CDR2 FQGNSA come from the germline V gene. V gave up 3 bases and J gave up 6 bases; unmatched junction bases: 9. There are 16 residues in the CDR3. CDR3: CASSFGRQGGGNEQFF. The DNA for the CDR3 is TGTGCCAGCAGCTTCGGTAGACAGGGGGGTGGCAATGAGCAGTTCTTC. The full variable domain, its missing parts supplied by reference TRBV7-2 and TRBJ2-1, is GAGVSQSPSNKVTEKGKDVELRCDPISGHTALYWYRQSLGQGLEFLIYFQGNSAPDKSGLPSDRFSAERTGGSVSTLTIQRTQQEDSAVYLCASSFGRQGGGNEQFFGPGTRLTVL.

The chain links TRBV7-2 to TRBJ1-5; D is uncertain. Between the trimmed V and J ends, which lost 0 bases and 3 bases, there was a span of 9 bases. Germline CDR1 SGHTA, CDR2 FQGNSA. The length of the CDR3 is 15 residues. Here the CDR3 reads CASSLASRVNQPQHF. The CDR3 DNA follows: TGTGCCAGCAGCTTAGCGAGTCGGGTCAATCAGCCCCAGCATTTT.

The chain joins TRBV9 to TRBJ2-2; D not certain. Deletions cut 3 bases from V and 4 bases from J, with 10 bases between. Germline V lookup: CDR1 SGDLS, CDR2 YYNGEE. The CDR3 length is 14 residues. The CDR3 bases are TGTGCCAGCAGCGACACAGATCCCACCGGGGAGCTGTTTTTT. Translating gives CASSDTDPTGELFF. Filled out from reference TRBV9 and TRBJ2-2, the complete variable domain reads DSGVTQTPKHLITATGQRVTLRCSPRSGDLSVYWYQQSLDQGLQFLIQYYNGEERAKGNILERFSAQQFPDLHSELNLSSLELGDSALYFCASSDTDPTGELFFGEGSRLTVL.

The chain links TRBV28 to TRBJ2-7, with TRBD1 matching 9 bases. V was clipped by 5 bases and J by 5 bases; unmatched bases: 10. Germline assignment: CDR1 MDHEN and CDR2 SYDVKM. The CDR3 spans 15 residues. CDR3 DNA: TGTGCCAGCAGTGGGGGGGGACAGGGTATCCACGAGCAGTACTTC. The encoded protein is CASSGGGQGIHEQYF.

The chain joins TRBV11-2 to TRBJ1-5; a possible D gene is TRBD1 (6 bases). Germline V lookup: CDR1 SGHAT, CDR2 FQNNGV. The V and J ends lost 6 bases and 2 bases respectively, with 8 bases between them. This CDR3 has 13 amino acids. CDR3 sequence: CASRQGGNQPQHF. The CDR3 region has the DNA TGTGCCAGCAGACAGGGAGGCAATCAGCCCCAGCATTTT.

This clone was observed a handful of times. J is TRBJ2-1 and V is TRBV5-4; D unresolved. The CDR3 spans 13 residues. V dropped 0 bases and J dropped 7 bases, with 8 bases sitting between them. Germline values: CDR1 SGHNT, CDR2 YYREEE (reference sequence). In nucleotides, the CDR3 is TGTGCCAGCAGCTTGGGACTGCCGAATGAGCAGTTCTTC. Translation gives CASSLGLPNEQFF.

The chain combines TRBV6-5 with TRBJ2-3; possibly TRBD2 for D (6 bases). The CDR3 has 14 amino acids. Per germline, CDR1 MNHEY and CDR2 SVGAGI. The V end lost 8 bases, the J end lost 9 bases, and 21 bases lay between the germline ends. Here the CDR3 reads CASSQAGSMMTQYF. CDR3 coding DNA: TGTGCCAGCTCCCAGGCGGGGAGTATGATGACGCAGTATTTT.

V gene TRBV5-4 combines with J gene TRBJ1-4, with a weak D call TRBD1 (5 bases). The germline gives CDR1 SGHNT, CDR2 YYREEE (reference sequence). Trimming shortened V by 0 bases and J by 4 bases, and 7 bases separated the two germline ends. The CDR3 totals 14 residues. The CDR3, as DNA: TGTGCCAGCAGCTTGGGGGGCAATAATGAAAAACTGTTTTTT. The encoded protein is CASSLGGNNEKLFF.

This clone was picked up one time. The chain joins TRBV28 to TRBJ1-6; 7 bases map to TRBD1. The CDR3 has 15 amino acids. The V segment lost 5 bases and the J segment 8 bases; nucleotides outside the gene matches: 9. Germline loops: CDR1 MDHEN, CDR2 SYDVKM. The CDR3 is CASSSPGQRDSPLHF. In DNA, the CDR3 is TGTGCCAGCAGTAGTCCGGGACAGCGGGATTCACCCCTCCACTTT. Using reference TRBV28 and TRBJ1-6 for the parts outside the CDR3, the full variable domain is DVKVTQSSRYLVKRTGEKVFLECVQDMDHENMFWYRQDPGLGLRLIYFSYDVKMKEKGDIPEGYSVSREKKERFSLILESASTNQTSMYLCASSSPGQRDSPLHFGNGTRLTVT.

The chain combines TRBV18 with TRBJ2-2; D is uncertain. V was shortened by 1 base and J by 1 base, with 13 bases between the two germline ends. This CDR3 spans 17 amino acids. CDR1 KGHSH and CDR2 LQKENI come from the germline V gene. The CDR3 DNA reads TGTGCCAGCTCACCACGTACTGGAGCTCAGAACACCGGGGAGCTGTTTTTT. Residues: CASSPRTGAQNTGELFF.

The chain is built from TRBV7-2 and TRBJ2-5, with 8 positions matching TRBD2. The CDR3 loop spans 17 amino acids. Germline V lookup: CDR1 SGHTA, CDR2 FQGNSA. The V gene end was trimmed by 0 bases and the J gene end by 7 bases; junction bases not matched to a gene: 13. CDR3 amino acids: CASSLAGLAGRGGTQYF. The CDR3 coding sequence is TGTGCCAGCAGCTTAGCGGGGTTAGCGGGACGGGGAGGGACCCAGTACTTC.

The chain is built from TRBV7-6 and TRBJ2-7; D unclear. V dropped 2 bases and J dropped 2 bases, with 13 bases sitting between them. Germline CDR1 is SGHVS and CDR2 is FNYEAQ. This CDR3 contains 15 residues. DNA of the CDR3: TGTGCCAGCAGCTTAACAGACGTCTATCCCTACGAGCAGTACTTC. It yields the protein CASSLTDVYPYEQYF.

V gene TRBV27 combines with J gene TRBJ2-7; TRBD2 matches at 7 bases. The V and J ends lost 2 bases and 4 bases, in that order; junction bases with no gene match: 5. The germline V gene has CDR1 MNHEY and CDR2 SMNVEV (reference sequence). This CDR3 is 14 amino acids long. Written as DNA, the CDR3 is TGTGCCAGCAGTTTACTCGCGGGAGAGTACGAGCAGTACTTC. It encodes CASSLLAGEYEQYF.

This clone appeared a few times. V and J are TRBV6-5 and TRBJ2-7, with D perhaps matching TRBD2 (6 bases). V lost 10 bases to trimming and J lost 5 bases, with 21 bases between them. The CDR3 is 14 residues long. Germline CDR1 reads MNHEY; CDR2 reads SVGAGI. The DNA for the CDR3 is TGTGCCACCCTACGATCTAGGGAGGCGGACGAGCAGTACTTC. Translated, it gives CATLRSREADEQYF.